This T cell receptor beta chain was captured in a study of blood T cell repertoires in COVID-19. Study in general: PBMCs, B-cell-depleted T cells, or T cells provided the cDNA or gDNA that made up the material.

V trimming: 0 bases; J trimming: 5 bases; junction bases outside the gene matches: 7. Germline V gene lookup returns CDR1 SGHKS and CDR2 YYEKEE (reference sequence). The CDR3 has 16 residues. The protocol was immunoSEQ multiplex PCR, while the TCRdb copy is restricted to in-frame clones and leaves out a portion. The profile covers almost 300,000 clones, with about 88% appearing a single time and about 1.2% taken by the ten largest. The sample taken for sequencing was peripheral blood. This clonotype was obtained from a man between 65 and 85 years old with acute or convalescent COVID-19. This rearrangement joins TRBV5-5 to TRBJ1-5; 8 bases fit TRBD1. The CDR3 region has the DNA TGTGCCAGCAGCTTGGATGCGACAGGGGCCTATCAGCCCCAGCATTTT. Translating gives CASSLDATGAYQPQHF. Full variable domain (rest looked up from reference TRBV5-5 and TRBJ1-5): DAGVTQSPTHLIKTRGQQVTLRCSPISGHKSVSWYQQVLGQGPQFIFQYYEKEERGRGNFPDRFSARQFPNYSSELNVNALLLGDSALYLCASSLDATGAYQPQHFGDGTRLSIL.